This entry concerns a single T cell receptor (beta chain). Its antigen is undetermined. This CDR3 is missing its conserved last phenylalanine or tryptophan, likely due to a read error. The limits of the CDR3 on the DNA are not certain, so only TCRdb's listed CDR3 is given. The CDR3 spans 17 amino acids, including both terminal residues. The germline V gene has CDR1 MNHEY and CDR2 SVGEGT. The library came from three nested PCR rounds adapted from ARM-PCR protocols. MiXCR, run by TCRdb on the multiplex PCR reads, gives a single entry per CDR3 protein. The sample lists under 80,000 distinct CDR3 sequences; more than 65% were seen once. No cell sorting was done before RNA was extracted from the tissue. The normal lung tissue was taken more than 3 cm from the tumor edge. This sample is drawn from a study of tumor and adjacent non-tumor tissue in lung cancer. Overall study context: Around 4.5 million productive TCRbeta reads were obtained per sample on average.

Study-wide results and limits: Significantly higher TCR diversity was found in tumor than normal lung. Shorter survival was associated with higher TCR diversity in tumors. Tumor repertoires had a smaller top 100 clone share than normal lung.

This chain joins TRBV6-2 or TRBV6-3 and TRBJ2-1; the table's D gene call, TRBD1, was not cross checked with the DNA. The clonotype comes from a man in his sixties with non-small cell lung cancer. The sequencing input was distant non-tumor lung tissue. The CDR3: CASSYNIRGSFPPEWFL.